This T cell receptor beta chain stems from a study of blood T cell repertoires in COVID-19. Study overall: T cells, B-cell-depleted T cells, or PBMCs supplied cDNA or gDNA.

Only in-frame clones appear in the TCRdb table, and some are missing; sequencing was by immunoSEQ multiplex PCR. The data hold about 110,000 clones, with approximately 82% observed a single time. The TCR was taken from a woman aged 80 or over with acute or convalescent COVID-19. Sample: peripheral blood.

The CDR3 spells CASRRSGGRYNEQFF. The CDR3 nucleotides are TGTGCCAGCAGAAGAAGCGGGGGGCGCTACAATGAGCAGTTCTTC. The chain is built from TRBV3-1 (or the pseudogene TRBV3-2) and TRBJ2-1; 9 bases are shared with TRBD2. This CDR3 spans 15 amino acids. V was clipped by 6 bases and J by 3 bases; unmatched bases: 6. The germline CDR1 and CDR2 sequences are LGHDT and YNNKEL (reference sequence).